The T cell receptor beta chain described here comes from a study of T-cell memory formation after mild COVID-19. TCRdb reprocessed the 5' RACE reads via MiXCR and lists one record per CDR3 protein. Of around 53,000 distinct CDR3 sequences in the sample, approximately 12% were seen once. CDR1 is SGHVS and CDR2 is FNYEAQ in the germline V gene. V lost 3 bases, J lost 0 bases, and 9 bases lay in between. The CDR3 is 15 amino acids. This clonotype was seen only a few times. Sequencing was carried out using PBMCs or a T cell subset sorted from them (not recorded which). The J gene is TRBJ2-1, the V gene TRBV7-6, with a tentative D call TRBD2 (6 bases). This sequence was found in a man aged 18 to 30 who had mild COVID-19 (a few samples of this study predate the infection). Cell type and time point are not known. CDR3 protein: CASSLGLLSYNEQFF. The CDR3 DNA reads as TGTGCCAGCAGCTTGGGACTCCTCTCCTACAATGAGCAGTTCTTC. Full variable domain (missing parts from reference TRBV7-6 and TRBJ2-1): GAGVSQSPRYKVTKRGQDVALRCDPISGHVSLYWYRQALGQGPEFLTYFNYEAQQDKSGLPNDRFSAERPEGSISTLTIQRTEQRDSAMYRCASSLGLLSYNEQFFGPGTRLTVL.